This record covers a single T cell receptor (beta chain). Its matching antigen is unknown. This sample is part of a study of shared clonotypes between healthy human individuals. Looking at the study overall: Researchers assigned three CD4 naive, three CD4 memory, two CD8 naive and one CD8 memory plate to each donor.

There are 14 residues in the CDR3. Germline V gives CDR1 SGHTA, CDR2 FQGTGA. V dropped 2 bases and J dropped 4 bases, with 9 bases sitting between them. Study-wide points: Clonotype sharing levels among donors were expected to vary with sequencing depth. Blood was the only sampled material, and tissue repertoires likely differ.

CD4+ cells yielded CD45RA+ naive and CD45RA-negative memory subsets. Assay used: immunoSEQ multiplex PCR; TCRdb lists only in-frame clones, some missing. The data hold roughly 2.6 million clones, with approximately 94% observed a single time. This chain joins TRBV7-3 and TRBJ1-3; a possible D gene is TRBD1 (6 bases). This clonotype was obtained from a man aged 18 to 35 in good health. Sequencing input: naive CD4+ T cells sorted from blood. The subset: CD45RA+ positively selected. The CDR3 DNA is TGTGCCAGCAGCTTACAACAGGGCGGAAACACCATATATTTT. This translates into CASSLQQGGNTIYF.